The T cell receptor beta chain described here comes from a study of vaccination and CD4 T cells after COVID-19 (dated by TCRdb to 2022 to 2024). As for the study more broadly: SARS-CoV-2 positivity had been established in the convalescent patients by nasal swab PCR, and mild disease was recorded in about 9 of these patients and severe disease in one. Six males and four females were included in the convalescent cohort, with two Hispanic individuals, seven Caucasians, two Asians and one multiracial person represented. Post-vaccine blood samples were taken a median of 72 days after the second vaccine dose, with a range of roughly 13 to 250 days. In around 10 COVID-19 convalescent patients and a few infection-naive healthy vaccine recipients, researchers compared the spike-specific CD4+ TCR repertoire from before mRNA vaccination with the repertoire from after. Culture stimuli were overlapping spike peptide pools from SARS-CoV-2 and from the common cold coronaviruses HCoV-NL63, HCoV-OC43 and HCoV-229E. Each participant got two doses of either the Pfizer-BioNTech BNT162b2 vaccine (n=8) or the Moderna mRNA-1273 vaccine (n=2). Post-COVID blood samples were collected from convalescent patients a median of around 100 days after diagnosis, with a range of roughly 30 to 161 days. In control cultures, a CEFX viral epitope pool was used as positive control, an HIV-1 Nef peptide pool was used as negative control, or no peptide was added. The study at large found these results: Of the vaccine-specific clones in convalescent patients, 304 of 307, or nearly all, reacted only to SARS-CoV-2 spike and did not cross-react with common cold coronaviruses. The median count of SARS-CoV-2-reactive clonotypes went up from approximately 20 after infection to 38 after vaccination, although the change was not significant. Relatively few convalescent patients were included in the study, and early timepoints after natural infection were not analyzed. In convalescent patients, a median approximately 86% of post-vaccine SARS-CoV-2-reactive clones were detected only after vaccination, and vaccine-specific priming was suggested by this finding.

This clonotype was seen more than once but under ten times. Its antigen is still unknown. No base qualities exist here, and no much larger clone lies one base off it. The library came from PCR. DNA from cultured CD4+ T cells was subjected to TCR sequencing with the Oncomine TCR Beta short-read assay at the Johns Hopkins FTIC core. Genomic DNA was extracted from the cultured CD4+ T cells with the QIAamp micro DNA kit. The Oncomine TCR Beta libraries from cultured CD4+ T cells were pooled using unique dual indexes and then sequenced on an Illumina iSeq 100. On the study's bioinformatics: Non-productive sequences were removed, and CDR3s that did not start with C, did not end with F or W, or were shorter than 7 amino acids were discarded. The MANAFEST web application identified antigen-specific clonotypes by comparing peptide-stimulated wells against reference wells and other culture wells. Positive clones required FDR below 0.05, an odds ratio above 5, and productive frequency above 0.1% in at least two of three replicate wells. Cross-reactive clonotypes were defined as significantly expanded in both SARS-CoV-2 spike wells and at least one common cold coronavirus spike condition. Using R version 3.6.1, CDR3 homology was evaluated through Levenshtein distances (stringdist) along with unrooted phylogenetic trees (ape). The public sequencing data were trimmed at Q25 with fastp and processed into clonotypes with MiXCR by TCRdb, which kept only in-frame beta chains. Every CDR3 protein is listed once, alongside the most common genes and DNA of its rows. The V and J calls were not made by the authors but by TCRdb's processing. Counted in this sample were 7,000 to 10,000 distinct CDR3 sequences; less than 85% of them appeared once. The ten largest clones take up 37% of the sample.

Read against the paper, the sample's treatment or condition label means: approximately nine-day PBMC culture with coronavirus spike peptide pools or control peptides (ViraFEST assay). To expand antigen-specific T cells with peptide pools and then pick out the expanded clonotypes through TCR sequencing, the study relied on the ViraFEST assay. The positive SARS-CoV-2 PCR tests of the convalescent patients were dated from March to December 2020, before the Alpha, Beta and Delta variants emerged in the United States. Each well held around 2 million PBMCs cultured in IMDM containing around 5.1% human AB serum and around 10 IU/ml IL-2, with 7.5 to 10 ug/ml peptide pools added. On days 3 and 7, half of the culture medium was replaced with fresh IL-2-containing medium. After 10 days of culture, CD4+ T cells were isolated by negative selection using the EasySep CD4+ T cell isolation kit. Ficoll-Paque Plus gradient centrifugation was used to isolate PBMCs from whole blood, and the isolated PBMCs were then either used fresh or cryopreserved at -140C. Each culture condition was generally run in triplicate wells.

The CDR1 and CDR2 encoded by the germline V gene (reference sequence) are DFQATT and SNEGSKA. The CDR3 has 12 amino acids, counting the end cysteine and phenylalanine. Only the CDR3 portion is preserved as DNA: 36 bases, with reading frame beginning at the first base. V gives up 2 bases and J gives up 5 bases, and the segment between their germline ends measures 7 bases. The rearranged segments are TRBV20-1 and TRBJ1-5; the D gene assignment is ambiguous. The receptor was isolated from a human donor who had recovered from COVID-19. The source material was CD4+ T cells from blood, cultured in vitro. Here the CDR3 is given as CSARSGDQPQHF. The nucleotide sequence is TGCAGTGCTAGATCCGGGGATCAGCCCCAGCATTTT.